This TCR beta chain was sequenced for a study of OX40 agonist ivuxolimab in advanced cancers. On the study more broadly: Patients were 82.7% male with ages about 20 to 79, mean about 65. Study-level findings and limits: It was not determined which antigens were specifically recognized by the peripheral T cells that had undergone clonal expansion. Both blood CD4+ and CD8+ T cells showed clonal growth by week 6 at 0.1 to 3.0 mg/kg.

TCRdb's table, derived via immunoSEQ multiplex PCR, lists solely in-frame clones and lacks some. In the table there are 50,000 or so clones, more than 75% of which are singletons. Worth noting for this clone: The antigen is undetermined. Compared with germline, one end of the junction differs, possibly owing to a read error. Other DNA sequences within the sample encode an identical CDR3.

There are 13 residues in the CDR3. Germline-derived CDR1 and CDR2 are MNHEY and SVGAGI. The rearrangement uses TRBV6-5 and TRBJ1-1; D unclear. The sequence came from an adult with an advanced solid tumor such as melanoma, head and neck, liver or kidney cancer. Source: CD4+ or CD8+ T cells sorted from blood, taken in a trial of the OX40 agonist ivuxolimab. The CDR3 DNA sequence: TGCGCCAGCAGTTATGGTCCAGAGGTCGAAGCTTTCTTT. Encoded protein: CASSYGPEVEAFF.